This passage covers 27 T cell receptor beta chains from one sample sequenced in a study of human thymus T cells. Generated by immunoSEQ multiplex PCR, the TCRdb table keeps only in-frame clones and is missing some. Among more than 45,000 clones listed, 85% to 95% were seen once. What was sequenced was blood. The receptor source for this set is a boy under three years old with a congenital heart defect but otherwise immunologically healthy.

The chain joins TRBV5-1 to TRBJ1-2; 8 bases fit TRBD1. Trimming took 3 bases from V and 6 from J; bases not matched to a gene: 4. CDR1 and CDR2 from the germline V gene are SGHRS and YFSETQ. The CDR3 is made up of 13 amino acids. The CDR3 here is CASSSGQGNGYTF. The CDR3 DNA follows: TGCGCCAGCAGCTCAGGACAGGGAAATGGCTACACCTTC.

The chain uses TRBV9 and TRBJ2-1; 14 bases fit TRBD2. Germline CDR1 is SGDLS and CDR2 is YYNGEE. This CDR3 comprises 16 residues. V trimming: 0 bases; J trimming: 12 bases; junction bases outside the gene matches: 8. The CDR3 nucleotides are TGTGCCAGCAGCGTAGGAGGGACTAGCGGGAGAGGTGCGCAGTTCTTC. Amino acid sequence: CASSVGGTSGRGAQFF.

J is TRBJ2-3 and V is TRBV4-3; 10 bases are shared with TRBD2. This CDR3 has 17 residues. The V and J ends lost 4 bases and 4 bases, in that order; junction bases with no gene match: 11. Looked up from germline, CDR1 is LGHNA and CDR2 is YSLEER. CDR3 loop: CASSLGPTSGAPDTQYF. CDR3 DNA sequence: TGCGCCAGCAGCCTTGGCCCAACTAGCGGGGCGCCAGATACGCAGTATTTT.

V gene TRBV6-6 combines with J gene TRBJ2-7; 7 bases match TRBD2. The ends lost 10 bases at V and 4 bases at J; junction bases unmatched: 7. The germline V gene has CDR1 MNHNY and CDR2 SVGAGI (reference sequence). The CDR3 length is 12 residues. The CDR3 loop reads CATRGRGYEQYF. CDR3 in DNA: TGTGCCACCCGAGGGAGGGGTTACGAGCAGTACTTC.

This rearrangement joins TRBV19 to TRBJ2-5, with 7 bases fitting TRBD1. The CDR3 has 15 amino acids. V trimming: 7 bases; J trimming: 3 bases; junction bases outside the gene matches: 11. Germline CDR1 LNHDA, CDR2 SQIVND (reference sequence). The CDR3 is CASMTGKRGKETQYF. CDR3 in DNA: TGTGCCAGTATGACAGGGAAGAGGGGCAAAGAGACCCAGTACTTC.

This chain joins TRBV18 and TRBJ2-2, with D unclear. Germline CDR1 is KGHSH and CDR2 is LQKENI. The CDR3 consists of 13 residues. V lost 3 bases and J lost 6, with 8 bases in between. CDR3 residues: CASSPYDPGELFF. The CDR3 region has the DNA TGTGCCAGCTCACCCTACGACCCCGGGGAGCTGTTTTTT.

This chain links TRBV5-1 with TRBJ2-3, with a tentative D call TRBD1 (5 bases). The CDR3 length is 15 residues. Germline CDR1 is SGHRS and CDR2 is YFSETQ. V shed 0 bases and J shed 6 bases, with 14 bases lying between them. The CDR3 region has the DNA TGCGCCAGCAGCTTGGCCGGGCAGGGCGTGGATACGCAGTATTTT. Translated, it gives CASSLAGQGVDTQYF.

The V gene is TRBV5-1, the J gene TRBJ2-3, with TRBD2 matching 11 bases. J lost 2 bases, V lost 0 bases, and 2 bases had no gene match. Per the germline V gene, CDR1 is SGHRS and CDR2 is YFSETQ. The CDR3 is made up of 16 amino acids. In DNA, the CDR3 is TGCGCCAGCAGCTTGGGGACTAGCGGGTCCACAGATACGCAGTATTTT. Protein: CASSLGTSGSTDTQYF. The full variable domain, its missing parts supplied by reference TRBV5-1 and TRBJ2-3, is KAGVTQTPRYLIKTRGQQVTLSCSPISGHRSVSWYQQTPGQGLQFLFEYFSETQRNKGNFPGRFSGRQFSNSRSEMNVSTLELGDSALYLCASSLGTSGSTDTQYFGPGTRLTVL.

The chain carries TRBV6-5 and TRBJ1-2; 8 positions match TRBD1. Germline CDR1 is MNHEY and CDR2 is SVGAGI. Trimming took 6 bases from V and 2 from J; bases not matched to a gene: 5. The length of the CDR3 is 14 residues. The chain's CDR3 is CASRDRGPNYGYTF. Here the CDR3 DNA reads TGTGCCAGCAGAGACAGGGGCCCGAACTATGGCTACACCTTC.

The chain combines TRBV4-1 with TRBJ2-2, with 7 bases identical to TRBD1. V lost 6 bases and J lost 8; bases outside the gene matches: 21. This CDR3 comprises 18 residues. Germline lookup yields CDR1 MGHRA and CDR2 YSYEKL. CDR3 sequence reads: CASSQRTSKTGRGGELFF. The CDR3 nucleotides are TGCGCCAGCAGTCAAAGGACCTCAAAGACAGGGCGCGGGGGGGAGCTGTTTTTT.

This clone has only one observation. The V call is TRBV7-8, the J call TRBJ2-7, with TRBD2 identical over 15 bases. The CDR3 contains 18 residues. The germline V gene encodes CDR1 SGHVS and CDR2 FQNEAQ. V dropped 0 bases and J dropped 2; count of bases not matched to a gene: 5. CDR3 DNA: TGTGCCAGCAGCTTAGCAGGACTAGCGGGGGGGCCGACCTACGAGCAGTACTTC. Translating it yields CASSLAGLAGGPTYEQYF.

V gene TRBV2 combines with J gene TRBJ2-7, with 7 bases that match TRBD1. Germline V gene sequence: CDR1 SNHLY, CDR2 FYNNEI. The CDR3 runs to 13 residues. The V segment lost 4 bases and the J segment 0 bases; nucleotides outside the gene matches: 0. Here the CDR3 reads CASSAGGSYEQYF. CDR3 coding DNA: TGTGCCAGCAGTGCAGGGGGCTCCTACGAGCAGTACTTC.

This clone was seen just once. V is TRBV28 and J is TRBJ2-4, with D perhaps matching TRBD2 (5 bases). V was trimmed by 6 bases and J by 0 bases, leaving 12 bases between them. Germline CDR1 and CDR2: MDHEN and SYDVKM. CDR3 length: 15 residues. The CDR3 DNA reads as TGTGCCAGCAGCCCTCGAGGACTAGCCAAAAACATTCAGTACTTC. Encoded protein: CASSPRGLAKNIQYF.

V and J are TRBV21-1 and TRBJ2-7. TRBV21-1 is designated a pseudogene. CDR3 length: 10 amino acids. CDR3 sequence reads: CASNGWEQYF. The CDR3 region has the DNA TGTGCCAGCAACGGATGGGAGCAGTACTTC.

The DNA of the CDR3 is TGTGCCAGCAGTGCAGGACAGGGGCCCTACAATGAGCAGTTCTTC. This encodes CASSAGQGPYNEQFF. The chain couples TRBV2 to TRBJ2-1; 9 bases match TRBD1. There are 15 residues in the CDR3. J lost 2 bases, V lost 4 bases, and 3 bases had no gene match. Germline-derived CDR1 and CDR2 are SNHLY and FYNNEI.

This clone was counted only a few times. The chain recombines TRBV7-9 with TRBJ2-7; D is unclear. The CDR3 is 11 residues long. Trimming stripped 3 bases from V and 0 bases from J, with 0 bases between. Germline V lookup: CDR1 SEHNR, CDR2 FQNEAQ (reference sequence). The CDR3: CASSFSYEQYF. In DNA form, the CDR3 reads TGTGCCAGCAGCTTCTCCTACGAGCAGTACTTC.

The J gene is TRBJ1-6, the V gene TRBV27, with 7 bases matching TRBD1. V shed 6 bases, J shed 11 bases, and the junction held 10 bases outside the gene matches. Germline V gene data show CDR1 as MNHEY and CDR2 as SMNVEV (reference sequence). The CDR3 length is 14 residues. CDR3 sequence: CASSHRAQGTPLHF. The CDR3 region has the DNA TGTGCCAGCAGCCATAGGGCACAGGGGACACCCCTCCACTTT.

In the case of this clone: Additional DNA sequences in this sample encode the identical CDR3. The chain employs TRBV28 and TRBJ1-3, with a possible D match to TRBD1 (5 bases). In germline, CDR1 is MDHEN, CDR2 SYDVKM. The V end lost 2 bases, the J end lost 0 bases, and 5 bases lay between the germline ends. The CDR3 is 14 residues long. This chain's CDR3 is CASSLGGSGNTIYF. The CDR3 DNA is TGTGCCAGCAGTTTAGGGGGCTCTGGAAACACCATATATTTT.

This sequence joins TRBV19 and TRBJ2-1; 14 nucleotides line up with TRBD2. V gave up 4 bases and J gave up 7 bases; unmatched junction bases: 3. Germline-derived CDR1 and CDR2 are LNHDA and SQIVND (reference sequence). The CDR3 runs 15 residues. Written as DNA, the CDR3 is TGTGCCAGTAGTAGACTAGCGGGAGGGTTAAATGAGCAGTTCTTC. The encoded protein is CASSRLAGGLNEQFF.

CDR3 residues: CASSFQGLNTGELFF. For the CDR3, the DNA is TGTGCCAGCAGCTTTCAGGGCCTCAACACCGGGGAGCTGTTTTTT. The chain couples TRBV11-3 to TRBJ2-2, with a weak D call TRBD1 (5 bases). V lost 3 bases to trimming and J lost 2 bases, with 10 bases between them. The CDR3 contains 15 residues. The germline CDR1 and CDR2 sequences are SGHNT and YENEEA.

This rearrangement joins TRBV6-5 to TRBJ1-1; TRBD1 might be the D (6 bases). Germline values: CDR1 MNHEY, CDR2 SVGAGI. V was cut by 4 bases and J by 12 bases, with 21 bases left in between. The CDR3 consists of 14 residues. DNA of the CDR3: TGTGCCAGCAGTTTCGGAGGGGGGGGTATTCCGACTTTCTTT. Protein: CASSFGGGGIPTFF.

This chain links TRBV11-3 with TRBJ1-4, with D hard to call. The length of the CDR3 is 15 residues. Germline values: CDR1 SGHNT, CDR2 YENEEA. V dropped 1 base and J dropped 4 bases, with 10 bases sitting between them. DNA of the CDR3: TGTGCCAGCAGCTTAGGTCGGGTGGTTAATGAAAAACTGTTTTTT. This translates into CASSLGRVVNEKLFF.

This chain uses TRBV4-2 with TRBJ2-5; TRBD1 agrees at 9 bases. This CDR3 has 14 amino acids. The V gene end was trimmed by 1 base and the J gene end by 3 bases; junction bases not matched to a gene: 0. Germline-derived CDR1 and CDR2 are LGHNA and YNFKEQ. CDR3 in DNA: TGTGCCAGCAGCCAAGGGGACAGGGAAGAGACCCAGTACTTC. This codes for CASSQGDREETQYF.

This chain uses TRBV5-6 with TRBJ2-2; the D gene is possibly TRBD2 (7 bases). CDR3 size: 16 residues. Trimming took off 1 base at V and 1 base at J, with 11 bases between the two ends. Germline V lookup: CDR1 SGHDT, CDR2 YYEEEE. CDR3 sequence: CASSLRAGQNTGELFF. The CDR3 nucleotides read TGTGCCAGCAGCTTGAGAGCGGGACAGAACACCGGGGAGCTGTTTTTT.

CDR3 amino acids: CASSPRTSGNTNTGELFF. CDR3 bases: TGTGCCAGCTCACCACGGACTAGCGGCAACACGAACACCGGGGAGCTGTTTTTT. This rearrangement joins TRBV18 to TRBJ2-2; 10 bases fit TRBD2. This CDR3 has 18 amino acids. The V segment lost 1 base and the J segment 0 bases; nucleotides outside the gene matches: 5. Germline CDR1 and CDR2: KGHSH and LQKENI.

The CDR3 DNA is TGCAGCCCGGGCAGGGGCACTGAAGCTTTCTTT. This sequence encodes CSPGRGTEAFF. The J gene is TRBJ1-1, the V gene TRBV20-1, with D possibly matching TRBD1 (6 bases). Germline V CDR1 and CDR2: DFQATT, SNEGSKA (reference sequence). The CDR3 covers 11 residues.

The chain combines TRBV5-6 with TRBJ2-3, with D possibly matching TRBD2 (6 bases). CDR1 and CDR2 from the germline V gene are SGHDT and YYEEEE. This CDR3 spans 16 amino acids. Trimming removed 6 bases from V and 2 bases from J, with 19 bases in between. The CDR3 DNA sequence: TGTGCCAGCACCCCCCGGTGGCGGGGTTTCACAGATACGCAGTATTTT. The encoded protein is CASTPRWRGFTDTQYF.